These 19 T cell receptor beta chains were sequenced from one sample in a study of response to subunit inactivated influenza vaccine (dated by TCRdb to the late 2010s). Library method: RT-PCR. The instrument given in TCRdb is Illumina HiSeq 2500. TCRdb reran the public reads through fastp at Q25 and MiXCR, keeping productive beta chains. Each CDR3 protein appears once, grouped with its most common genes and DNA. This sample lists 590,000 or so distinct CDR3 sequences; 14% were detected once. The ten largest clones take up 7.6% of the sample. The sample consisted of PBMCs from blood, taken 14 to 15 days before vaccination. Source of these receptors: a man aged 45 to 65 who received an inactivated influenza vaccine. Donor details come from another sample of the same person, matched by shared clones.

This clonotype came up many times. The rearrangement joins TRBV12-3 or TRBV12-4 to TRBJ1-1; no firm D call. The V gene lost 3 bases and the J gene lost 4 bases, with 15 bases spanning the gap. The CDR3 is 15 amino acids. For the CDR3, the DNA is TGTGCCAGCAGTTTTATCTCGGGCAGAGTCACTGAAGCTTTCTTT. This codes for CASSFISGRVTEAFF.

This clonotype was seen more than once but under ten times. This chain uses TRBV10-3 with TRBJ2-6, with D possibly called TRBD1 or TRBD2 (5 bases each). CDR1 is ENHRY and CDR2 is SYGVKD in the germline V gene. V dropped 4 bases and J dropped 1 base, with 17 bases sitting between them. The CDR3 runs 18 residues. CDR3: CAISVQGAQLSGANVLTF. The CDR3, as DNA: TGTGCCATCAGTGTCCAGGGAGCTCAACTTTCTGGGGCCAACGTCCTGACTTTC.

In its sample, this clonotype was seen a few times. The chain employs TRBV4-2 and TRBJ2-3, with D uncertain. The CDR3 is made up of 14 amino acids. Germline CDR1 reads LGHNA; CDR2 reads YNFKEQ. Trimming left V 0 bases short and J 3 bases short, with 7 bases between. The CDR3 region is CASSQETRTDTQYF. The CDR3 DNA reads as TGTGCCAGCAGCCAAGAGACTCGAACAGATACGCAGTATTTT.

The CDR3 protein is CASSQVSGGTQYF. In DNA, the CDR3 is TGTGCCAGCAGCCAAGTGAGCGGAGGGACCCAGTACTTC. This rearrangement joins TRBV14 to TRBJ2-5, with D maybe TRBD2 (5 bases). Deletions cut 1 base from V and 7 bases from J, with 10 bases between. This CDR3 spans 13 amino acids. Germline values: CDR1 SGHDN, CDR2 FVKESK.

The V call is TRBV27, the J call TRBJ2-1, with D possibly being TRBD2 (5 bases). This CDR3 is built from 14 residues. The V and J ends lost 6 bases and 5 bases respectively, with 14 bases between them. Per germline, CDR1 MNHEY and CDR2 SMNVEV (reference sequence). The CDR3 loop is CASSQLDIHNEQFF. DNA of the CDR3: TGTGCCAGCAGCCAACTAGATATCCACAATGAGCAGTTCTTC.

This chain links TRBV6-1 with TRBJ2-7; TRBD2 matches at 9 bases. V was pared by 6 bases and J by 1 base, with 7 bases of the junction left unmatched. The CDR3 extends over 15 amino acids. The V gene's germline CDR1 is MNHNS and CDR2 SASEGT. The CDR3 region has the DNA TGTGCCAGCAGCCGGGGAGCGGGGGGTTCCTACGAGCAGTACTTC. Its translation is CASSRGAGGSYEQYF.

V gene TRBV21-1 combines with J gene TRBJ2-5; the table assigns TRBD1, which was not confirmed against the DNA. TRBV21-1 is listed as a pseudogene. The CDR3 extends over 12 amino acids. CDR3: CAIAGVEETQYF. CDR3 sequence (DNA): TGTGCCATCGCCGGGGTCGAAGAGACCCAGTACTTC.

Only a few counts were recorded for this clonotype. The chain's CDR3 is CASHSGSDQPQHF. DNA of the CDR3: TGTGCCAGCCATTCAGGGTCGGATCAGCCCCAGCATTTT. This rearrangement joins TRBV18 to TRBJ1-5, with a weak D call TRBD1 (5 bases). There are 13 residues in the CDR3. Per the germline V gene, CDR1 is KGHSH and CDR2 is LQKENI. The V end was cut by 8 bases, the J end by 5 bases, with 13 bases between.

The CDR3 bases are TGCAGTGCTAGAGCTGGACAGGGAAATTCACCCCTCCACTTT. It specifies CSARAGQGNSPLHF. The chain carries TRBV20-1 and TRBJ1-6; 8 bases fit TRBD1. The CDR3 is 14 amino acids. The germline gives CDR1 DFQATT, CDR2 SNEGSKA (reference sequence). The V gene end was trimmed by 1 base and the J gene end by 7 bases; junction bases not matched to a gene: 3.

This chain links TRBV27 with TRBJ2-1; 7 bases map to TRBD2. Unmatched junction bases numbered 3, after V lost 2 bases and J lost 2 bases. The CDR3 totals 15 residues. Germline CDR1 MNHEY, CDR2 SMNVEV (reference sequence). As DNA, the CDR3 is TGTGCCAGCAGTTTACTGGGACTACCCTACAATGAGCAGTTCTTC. Its protein is CASSLLGLPYNEQFF.

J is TRBJ2-3 and V is TRBV4-3; D gene ambiguous. This CDR3 contains 15 residues. Germline V gene sequence: CDR1 LGHNA, CDR2 YSLEER. V lost 4 bases and J lost 1, with 12 bases in between. The CDR3 bases are TGCGCCAGCAGCCGCCAATCGGCACGCACAGATACGCAGTATTTT. Its protein is CASSRQSARTDTQYF.

The sample holds a few counts of this clonotype. The chain combines TRBV29-1 with TRBJ2-7; D remains ambiguous. The V gene lost 6 bases and the J gene lost 3 bases, with 12 bases spanning the gap. Germline CDR1 reads SQVTM; CDR2 reads ANQGSEA. The CDR3 is 12 residues long. CDR3 region: CSVSGRVYEQYF. The CDR3 DNA reads TGCAGCGTATCTGGTCGCGTCTACGAGCAGTACTTC.

This clonotype occurred many times. The genes are TRBV7-8 and TRBJ2-2; 8 positions agree with TRBD1. CDR1 and CDR2 (germline): SGHVS, FQNEAQ. The V and J ends lost 7 bases and 8 bases, in that order; junction bases with no gene match: 12. The CDR3 is 15 amino acids. The CDR3 protein is CASNHRDRKSGELFF. The CDR3, as DNA: TGTGCCAGCAACCACCGGGACAGGAAGAGTGGGGAGCTGTTTTTT.

The rearrangement joins TRBV6-1 to TRBJ1-5, with D unclear. V lost 6 bases and J 5 bases, leaving 17 bases between the germline ends. CDR3 length: 15 amino acids. Germline V gene data show CDR1 as MNHNS and CDR2 as SASEGT. This chain's CDR3 is CASSPGELPYQPQHF. DNA of the CDR3: TGTGCCAGCAGCCCAGGTGAGCTTCCATATCAGCCCCAGCATTTT.

Written as DNA, the CDR3 is TGTGCCAGCAGTTACCAAGGGTTCTCCGGGGAGCTGTTTTTT. Its translation: CASSYQGFSGELFF. The chain joins TRBV6-2 or TRBV6-3 to TRBJ2-2, with no clear D. Germline V gene data show CDR1 as MNHEY and CDR2 as SVGEGT. This CDR3 contains 14 residues. Trimming removed 2 bases from V and 6 bases from J, with 10 bases in between.

The table lists this clonotype with a few counts. This chain uses TRBV5-1 with TRBJ2-7, with D possibly being TRBD1 (5 bases). Trimming took 4 bases from V and 2 from J, leaving 13 bases between them. This CDR3 has 14 residues. Germline V gives CDR1 SGHRS, CDR2 YFSETQ. The CDR3 DNA sequence: TGCGCCAGCAGCACCCTACAGGACACCTACGAGCAGTACTTC. Amino acid sequence: CASSTLQDTYEQYF.

The chain carries TRBV7-9 and TRBJ2-3, with D possibly being TRBD1 (6 bases). The germline V gene encodes CDR1 SEHNR and CDR2 FQNEAQ (reference sequence). CDR3 size: 15 residues. Trimming took off 5 bases at V and 0 bases at J, with 12 bases between the two ends. CDR3: CASSARTASTDTQYF. The CDR3 nucleotides are TGTGCCAGCAGCGCCAGGACAGCTAGCACAGATACGCAGTATTTT. The variable domain in full, completed from reference TRBV7-9 and TRBJ2-3, reads DTGVSQNPRHKITKRGQNVTFRCDPISEHNRLYWYRQTLGQGPEFLTYFQNEAQLEKSRLLSDRFSAERPKGSFSTLEIQRTEQGDSAMYLCASSARTASTDTQYFGPGTRLTVL.

Ten or more counts support this clonotype. This chain uses TRBV4-3 with TRBJ2-3; D remains ambiguous. The V and J ends lost 0 bases and 1 base respectively, with 8 bases between them. Germline V CDR1 and CDR2: LGHNA, YSLEER. This CDR3 region has 15 residues. CDR3 protein: CASSQDSQGTDTQYF. For the CDR3, the DNA is TGCGCCAGCAGCCAAGATTCGCAGGGCACAGATACGCAGTATTTT.

This clonotype has more than one count but fewer than ten. The rearrangement uses TRBV20-1 and TRBJ2-2; 8 nucleotides align to TRBD2. The V gene's germline CDR1 is DFQATT and CDR2 SNEGSKA (reference sequence). The CDR3 has 14 residues. Trimming at V came to 6 bases and at J to 1 base, leaving 4 bases not matched to a gene. The CDR3 region is CSALSGVNTGELFF. The CDR3 DNA is TGCAGTGCCCTTAGCGGGGTGAACACCGGGGAGCTGTTTTTT.